The rows below give T cell receptor beta chains drawn from one sample of a study of T cells after yellow fever vaccination. TCRdb called the 5' RACE reads again in MiXCR, with one record for every CDR3 protein. The table lists about 130,000 distinct CDR3 sequences, approximately 9% of them singletons. Sequenced material: CD8+ T cells sorted from PBMCs, taken on the day of the yellow fever booster vaccination. The receptors were gathered from a man between 18 and 29 years old who received the YFV17D yellow fever vaccine. Both conserved end residues are part of each CDR3. Fields, in order: V gene, D gene, clone size, J gene, CDR3 protein, CDR3 DNA. D genes are given only for firm matches. Part of the rows lack a size; the others show once, few, many or a class for expanded clones.

TRBV21-1	NA	few	TRBJ1-1	CASVDPGGTEAFF	TGTGCCAGCGTAGACCCCGGGGGGACTGAAGCTTTCTTT
TRBV6-6	NA	few	TRBJ1-1	CASSPVPWNTEAFF	TGTGCCAGCAGTCCCGTACCCTGGAACACTGAAGCTTTCTTT
TRBV29-1	NA	few	TRBJ2-1	CSVEYASRTRGVYEQFF	TGCAGCGTTGAATACGCAAGCAGGACTAGGGGGGTTTATGAGCAGTTCTTC
TRBV9	TRBD1	few	TRBJ1-3	CASISGQGAGGNTIYF	TGTGCCAGCATTTCCGGACAGGGGGCCGGTGGAAACACCATATATTTT
TRBV12-3/TRBV12-4	TRBD1	few	TRBJ2-2	CATDREHTGELFF	TGTGCCACGGACAGGGAGCACACCGGGGAGCTGTTTTTT
TRBV15	TRBD1	NA	TRBJ2-3	CATSSVDRGGTDTQYF	TGTGCCACCAGCAGCGTCGACAGGGGCGGCACAGATACGCAGTATTTT
TRBV5-4	TRBD1	few	TRBJ2-1	CASSLAFSGQGLNEQFF	TGTGCCAGCAGCTTGGCTTTTTCAGGACAGGGGCTCAATGAGCAGTTCTTC
TRBV6-5	NA	many	TRBJ1-6	CASSYRQLNSPLHF	TGTGCCAGCAGTTACCGACAACTCAATTCACCCCTCCACTTT
TRBV20-1	TRBD2	few	TRBJ2-3	CGRAGGPTADTQYF	TGCGGGAGAGCGGGGGGGCCTACGGCAGATACGCAGTATTTT
TRBV29-1	NA	NA	TRBJ2-7	CSVEDGPGALYEQYF	TGCAGCGTTGAAGATGGCCCAGGGGCCCTCTACGAGCAGTACTTC
TRBV9	TRBD1	NA	TRBJ1-1	CASDPQGTNTEAFF	TGTGCCAGCGACCCACAGGGGACGAACACTGAAGCTTTCTTT
TRBV20-1	TRBD1	NA	TRBJ2-3	CSASGTESTDTQYF	TGCAGTGCCTCGGGGACAGAAAGCACAGATACGCAGTATTTT
TRBV29-1	TRBD1	few	TRBJ2-2	CSAATGTGASGELFF	TGCAGCGCCGCCACCGGGACAGGGGCGTCCGGGGAGCTGTTTTTT
TRBV20-1	TRBD2	few	TRBJ2-1	CSARVGLAGGYGEQFF	TGCAGTGCTAGAGTAGGACTAGCGGGGGGGTATGGTGAGCAGTTCTTC
TRBV4-3	NA	NA	TRBJ1-5	CASSEEWQPQHF	TGCGCCAGCAGCGAGGAATGGCAGCCCCAGCATTTT
TRBV5-1	TRBD2	NA	TRBJ2-7	CASSGGLAHYEQYF	TGCGCCAGCAGCGGGGGACTAGCGCACTACGAGCAGTACTTC
TRBV29-1	TRBD1	once	TRBJ1-2	CSVEEGQGVKYGYTF	TGCAGCGTTGAAGAGGGACAGGGGGTAAAATATGGCTACACCTTC
TRBV7-9	NA	few	TRBJ2-1	CASSLGMWGNEQFF	TGTGCCAGCAGCTTAGGCATGTGGGGAAATGAGCAGTTCTTC
TRBV7-6	NA	medium-sized	TRBJ2-1	CASSLALVPYNEQFF	TGTGCCAGCAGCTTAGCGTTGGTTCCCTACAATGAGCAGTTCTTC
TRBV12-3/TRBV12-4	NA	few	TRBJ2-3	CASSLGITGADTQYF	TGTGCCAGCAGTTTGGGCATCACGGGCGCAGATACGCAGTATTTT
TRBV15	TRBD2	few	TRBJ2-3	CATSKTSGDADTQYF	TGTGCCACCAGCAAGACTAGCGGGGATGCAGATACGCAGTATTTT
TRBV5-1	TRBD2	few	TRBJ2-1	CASTASGGASYNEQFF	TGCGCCAGCACGGCTAGCGGGGGGGCATCCTACAATGAGCAGTTCTTC
TRBV7-9	TRBD1	few	TRBJ2-1	CASSPRQGDSYNEQFF	TGTGCCAGCAGCCCTAGACAGGGGGACTCCTACAATGAGCAGTTCTTC
TRBV7-9	TRBD1	NA	TRBJ2-3	CAIRTGVIDTQYF	TGTGCCATCAGGACAGGGGTAATAGATACGCAGTATTTT
TRBV9	TRBD1	few	TRBJ2-3	CASSGWTGGTDTQYF	TGTGCCAGCAGCGGTTGGACAGGGGGCACAGATACGCAGTATTTT
TRBV25-1	NA	many	TRBJ2-3	CASSGPIRTDTQYF	TGTGCCAGCAGTGGCCCAATTCGTACAGATACGCAGTATTTT
TRBV6-6	TRBD1	few	TRBJ1-2	CASSYGQGAFNYGYTF	TGTGCCAGCAGTTACGGGCAGGGGGCATTTAACTATGGCTACACCTTC
TRBV6-2/TRBV6-3	NA	NA	TRBJ2-1	CASSPLVGRSYNEQFF	TGTGCCAGCAGCCCCCTGGTAGGGAGGTCCTACAATGAGCAGTTCTTC
TRBV29-1	NA	few	TRBJ2-1	CSVEGRGVYNEQFF	TGCAGCGTTGAGGGCAGGGGGGTGTACAATGAGCAGTTCTTC
TRBV29-1	TRBD1	NA	TRBJ2-1	CSVEAPPLGQSSYNEQFF	TGCAGCGTTGAGGCCCCTCCCCTGGGACAGAGCTCCTACAATGAGCAGTTCTTC
TRBV10-2	TRBD1	NA	TRBJ2-2	CASSLFRDRDGELFF	TGCGCCAGCAGTCTTTTCCGGGACAGGGATGGGGAGCTGTTTTTT
TRBV27	TRBD1	NA	TRBJ1-6	CASREGAGYNSPLHF	TGTGCCAGCAGGGAGGGGGCTGGATATAATTCACCCCTCCACTTT
TRBV7-9	NA	NA	TRBJ2-1	CASSLSDVSYNEQFF	TGTGCCAGCAGCTTAAGTGATGTCTCCTACAATGAGCAGTTCTTC
TRBV5-4	NA	few	TRBJ2-2	CASSLDSPTGELFF	TGTGCCAGCAGCTTGGACAGCCCAACCGGGGAGCTGTTTTTT
TRBV4-1	TRBD1	NA	TRBJ2-3	CASSQGQGIDTQYF	TGCGCCAGCAGCCAAGGACAGGGGATAGATACGCAGTATTTT
TRBV20-1	NA	NA	TRBJ2-7	CSAWDRLSPVGTYEQYF	TGCAGTGCTTGGGACCGTCTAAGCCCTGTCGGAACCTACGAGCAGTACTTC
TRBV5-5	NA	NA	TRBJ1-3	CASSLSGPTRNTIYF	TGTGCCAGCAGCTTGTCCGGCCCGACGCGAAACACCATATATTTT
TRBV20-1	NA	many	TRBJ1-2	CSAVDSANYGYTF	TGCAGTGCTGTGGACAGTGCTAACTATGGCTACACCTTC
TRBV6-6	NA	NA	TRBJ1-2	CASSHTAPGHNYGYTF	TGTGCCAGCAGTCACACGGCCCCCGGACACAACTATGGCTACACCTTC
TRBV4-3	NA	few	TRBJ2-1	CASSHWTGGGYNEQFF	TGCGCCAGCAGCCACTGGACAGGAGGGGGGTACAATGAGCAGTTCTTC
TRBV6-6	NA	NA	TRBJ2-1	CASSGLPHNEQFF	TGTGCCAGCAGCGGACTGCCCCACAATGAGCAGTTCTTC
TRBV4-1	NA	few	TRBJ1-1	CASSPPRGYMNTEAFF	TGCGCCAGCAGCCCGCCTCGTGGCTACATGAACACTGAAGCTTTCTTT
TRBV9	NA	NA	TRBJ2-1	CASSEGTGNEQFF	TGTGCCAGCAGCGAGGGGACGGGAAATGAGCAGTTCTTC
TRBV4-2	NA	NA	TRBJ2-5	CASSQFSHQETQYF	TGTGCCAGCAGCCAATTCAGCCACCAAGAGACCCAGTACTTC
TRBV5-1	NA	many	TRBJ2-7	CASSLSQGRGSYEQYF	TGCGCCAGCAGCTTGAGCCAGGGTCGGGGCTCCTACGAGCAGTACTTC
TRBV4-3	NA	many	TRBJ1-1	CASSQYRYLNTEAFF	TGCGCCAGCAGCCAATACAGGTACTTGAACACTGAAGCTTTCTTT
TRBV11-2	NA	NA	TRBJ2-5	CASSYVGGPETQYF	TGTGCCAGCAGCTATGTGGGTGGTCCGGAGACCCAGTACTTC
TRBV9	NA	NA	TRBJ1-6	CASSPGDGYNSPLHF	TGTGCCAGCAGCCCCGGGGACGGATATAATTCACCCCTCCACTTT
TRBV5-4	NA	few	TRBJ2-7	CASSFDGYEQYF	TGTGCCAGCAGCTTCGACGGCTACGAGCAGTACTTC
TRBV6-5	NA	few	TRBJ2-7	CASSYSSTGAYEQYF	TGTGCCAGCAGTTACTCGTCGACTGGGGCCTACGAGCAGTACTTC
TRBV19	TRBD1	few	TRBJ1-6	CASMTRDSGNYSPLHF	TGTGCCAGTATGACTCGGGACAGCGGTAACTATTCACCCCTCCACTTT
TRBV4-1	NA	few	TRBJ1-6	CASSQTPGVTSPLHF	TGCGCCAGCAGCCAGACCCCAGGGGTTACTTCACCCCTCCACTTT
TRBV2	TRBD2	few	TRBJ2-5	CASSSLAGVQETQYF	TGTGCCAGCAGCTCACTAGCGGGGGTCCAAGAGACCCAGTACTTC
TRBV6-2/TRBV6-3	TRBD1	NA	TRBJ2-1	CASGWTGGAGYEQFF	TGTGCCAGCGGCTGGACAGGGGGCGCCGGCTATGAGCAGTTCTTC
TRBV5-1	TRBD1	NA	TRBJ1-2	CASSTQQGPLGYGYTF	TGCGCCAGCAGCACTCAACAGGGGCCGCTCGGCTATGGCTACACCTTC